This T cell receptor (beta chain) comes out of a study of blood T cell repertoires in COVID-19 (TCRdb year 2020). Study-level background: The collaborator samples originated in the United States, Italy and Spain and spanned the acute and convalescent phases of COVID-19. Nearly every sample came with metadata listing a de-identified subject ID, COVID-19 status, age in years and sex. Samples were obtained from the ongoing ImmuneRACE study (first 160 participants) and from over 1,000 subjects provided by 6 global collaborators. Where HLA class I and class II types were available, the types were taken from metadata supplied by the sample provider, not from assay-based typing. The repertoires were made available in a free public database intended to serve as a resource for research on the immune response to SARS-CoV-2. Deeply sampled blood TCRbeta repertoires from subjects exposed to, actively infected with, or recovered from COVID-19 were included in the dataset. The prospective study material was composed of cDNA or gDNA derived from T cells, B-cell-depleted T cells, or PBMCs. Findings and caveats that apply to the study as a whole: The amount of clinical and demographic metadata varied by source and participant and was provided uncurated.

This clone was counted only a few times. Its specific antigen is unknown. No much larger clonotype is one base removed from it; base qualities were not supplied. TCRbeta CDR3 regions were amplified from genomic DNA by means of the immunoSEQ Assay, a bias-controlled multiplex PCR. As for the original processing: Nucleated cell counts per sample were estimated from amplification of reference gene primers within the assay. To quantify the absolute abundance of each unique TCRbeta CDR3 rearrangement, sequence reads were collapsed and filtered. For each sample, productive Simpson clonality was calculated by taking the square root of Simpson's diversity index across productive rearrangements. Held by TCRdb, this immuneACCESS table contains in-frame sequences only and omits some clones. Under half of the omission traces to an unresolved V gene where checked; the cause of the rest is unknown. V, J and clone size are those of that table, while D and trimming were read from the DNA. This sample comprises 150,000 to 200,000 clones, around four fifths of them detected only once. Of the sample, about 20% is held by the ten largest clones.

V sheds 2 bases and J sheds 3 bases, leaving 5 bases between their ends. From a lookup of the germline V gene, CDR1 and CDR2 are SGHTA and FQGNSA. Its CDR3 holds 14 amino acids, cysteine through phenylalanine. CDR3 DNA only is kept here, 42 bases in frame from base 1. Whole blood was collected in K2EDTA tubes by collaborating institutions according to the institutions' own protocols. For TCRbeta analysis, collaborator samples were shipped as frozen whole blood, as isolated PBMCs, or as DNA extracted from either sample type. Rearrangement joined TRBV7-2 to TRBJ1-6; the D gene identity is not certain. The source is an elderly woman with acute or convalescent COVID-19. Sequencing was done on a sample of peripheral blood. CDR3 sequence: CASSLSGYNSPLHF. The sequenced DNA: TGTGCCAGCAGCTTATCAGGCTATAATTCACCCCTCCACTTT.